Below are 3 T cell receptor beta chains sequenced from a single sample in a study of robustness of blood B and T cell sequencing. Instead of genomic DNA, mRNA was used to measure TCR beta repertoires. A 5' template-switch oligo added a universal priming site during cDNA synthesis. Every cDNA molecule received a random 12-nucleotide UMI from the template-switch oligo. TCRdb fed the PCR reads into MiXCR, producing one record per CDR3 protein. The sample includes approximately 1,600 distinct CDR3 sequences, approximately 56% of them seen just once. Sample: peripheral blood. These receptors were obtained from a human donor in good health.

This clonotype was observed a handful of times. This chain connects TRBV10-3 to TRBJ1-1; D is uncertain. The CDR3 extends over 12 amino acids. CDR1 ENHRY and CDR2 SYGVKD come from the germline V gene. Trimming shortened V by 8 bases and J by 5 bases, and 12 bases separated the two germline ends. The CDR3 coding sequence is TGTGCCATCGGCGTCACAAGTACTGAAGCTTTCTTT. This gives the protein CAIGVTSTEAFF.

The chain is built from TRBV4-2 and TRBJ2-7, with D uncertain. The CDR3 loop spans 12 amino acids. Germline values: CDR1 LGHNA, CDR2 YNFKEQ. V was trimmed by 4 bases and J by 9 bases, leaving 13 bases between them. The CDR3 region has the DNA TGTGCCAGCAGCCGATCGGACCGAGGGCAGTACTTC. It translates to CASSRSDRGQYF.

The chain joins TRBV7-9 to TRBJ2-1; D unresolved. This CDR3 has 13 residues. Germline assignment: CDR1 SEHNR and CDR2 FQNEAQ (reference sequence). Trimming pared 5 bases from V and 4 bases from J, leaving 9 bases between. The CDR3 DNA reads as TGTGCCAGCAGCATAACAGTTTACAATGAGCAGTTCTTC. Translation: CASSITVYNEQFF.